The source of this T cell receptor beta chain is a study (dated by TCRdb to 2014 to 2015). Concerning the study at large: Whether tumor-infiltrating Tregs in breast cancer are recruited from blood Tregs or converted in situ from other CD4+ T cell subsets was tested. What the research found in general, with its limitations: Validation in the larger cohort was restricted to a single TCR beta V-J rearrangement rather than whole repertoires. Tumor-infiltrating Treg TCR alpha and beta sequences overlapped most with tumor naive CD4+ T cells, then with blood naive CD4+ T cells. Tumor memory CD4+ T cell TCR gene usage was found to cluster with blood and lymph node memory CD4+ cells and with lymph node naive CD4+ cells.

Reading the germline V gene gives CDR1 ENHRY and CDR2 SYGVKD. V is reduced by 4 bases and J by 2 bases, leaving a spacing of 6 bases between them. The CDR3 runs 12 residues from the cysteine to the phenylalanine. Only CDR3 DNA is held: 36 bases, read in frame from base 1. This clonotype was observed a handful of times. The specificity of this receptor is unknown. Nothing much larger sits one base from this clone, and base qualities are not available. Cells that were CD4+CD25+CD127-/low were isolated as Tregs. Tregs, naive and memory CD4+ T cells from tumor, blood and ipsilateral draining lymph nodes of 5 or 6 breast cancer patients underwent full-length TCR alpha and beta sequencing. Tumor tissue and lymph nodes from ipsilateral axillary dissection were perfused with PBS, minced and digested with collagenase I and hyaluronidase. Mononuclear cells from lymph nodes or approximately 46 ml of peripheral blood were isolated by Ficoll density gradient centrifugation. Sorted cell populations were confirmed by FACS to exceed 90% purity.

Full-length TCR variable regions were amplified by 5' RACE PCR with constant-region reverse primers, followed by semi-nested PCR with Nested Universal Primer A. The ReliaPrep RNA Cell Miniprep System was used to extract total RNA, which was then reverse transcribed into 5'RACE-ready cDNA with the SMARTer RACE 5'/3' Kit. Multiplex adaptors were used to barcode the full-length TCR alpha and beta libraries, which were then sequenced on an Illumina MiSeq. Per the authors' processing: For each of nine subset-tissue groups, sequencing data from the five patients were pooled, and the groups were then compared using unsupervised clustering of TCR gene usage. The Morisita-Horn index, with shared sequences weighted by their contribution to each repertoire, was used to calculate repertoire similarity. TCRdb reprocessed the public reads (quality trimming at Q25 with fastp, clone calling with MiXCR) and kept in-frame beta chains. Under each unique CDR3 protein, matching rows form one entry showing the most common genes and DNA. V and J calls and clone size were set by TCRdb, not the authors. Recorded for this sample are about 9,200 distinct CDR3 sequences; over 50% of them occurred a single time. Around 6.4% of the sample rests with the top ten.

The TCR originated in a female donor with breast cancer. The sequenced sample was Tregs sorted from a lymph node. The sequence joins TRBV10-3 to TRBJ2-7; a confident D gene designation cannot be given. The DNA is TGTGCCATCAGTGCTGTAACCTACGAGCAGTACTTC. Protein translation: CAISAVTYEQYF.